This T cell receptor (beta chain) was found in a study of beta chain features in type 1 diabetes. Study-level findings and limits: Researchers report that Type 1 diabetes patients had moderately but significantly shorter TCRB CDR3s across all four CD4+ subsets.

This clone was counted only a few times. The antigen is unknown. Germline lookup yields CDR1 SQVTM and CDR2 ANQGSEA. The CDR3 has 13 residues. J gave up 7 bases and V 3 bases, and 8 bases lay outside the gene matches. Expressed TCRB transcripts were sequenced because the entire RNA isolate underwent reverse transcription. TCRdb keeps only in-frame clones here, not all; method: immunoSEQ multiplex PCR. The sample lists 95,000 to 150,000 clones; 15% to 20% were seen once. Source material: central memory CD4+ T cells from blood. The TCR sequence derives from a young man with type 1 diabetes. The genes are TRBV29-1 and TRBJ1-2; 7 bases agree with TRBD1. In DNA form, the CDR3 reads TGCAGCGTTGACGGGACAGTCAGAGGTGGCTACACCTTC. Protein: CSVDGTVRGGYTF.